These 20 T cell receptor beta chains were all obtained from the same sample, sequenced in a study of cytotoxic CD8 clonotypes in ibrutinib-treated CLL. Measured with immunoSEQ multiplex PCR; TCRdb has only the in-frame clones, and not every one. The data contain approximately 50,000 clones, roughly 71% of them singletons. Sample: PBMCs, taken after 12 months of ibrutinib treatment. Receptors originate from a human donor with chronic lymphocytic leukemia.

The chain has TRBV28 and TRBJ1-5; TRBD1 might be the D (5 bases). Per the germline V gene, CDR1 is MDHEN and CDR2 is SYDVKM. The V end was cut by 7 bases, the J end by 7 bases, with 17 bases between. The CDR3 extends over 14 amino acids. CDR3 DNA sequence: TGTGCCAGCAAACCGGGACGCCGCGAGCAGCCCCAGCATTTT. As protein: CASKPGRREQPQHF.

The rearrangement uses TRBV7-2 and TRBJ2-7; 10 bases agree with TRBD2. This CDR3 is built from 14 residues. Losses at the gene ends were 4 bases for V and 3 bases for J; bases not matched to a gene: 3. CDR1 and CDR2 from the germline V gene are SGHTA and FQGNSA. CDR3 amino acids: CASSSGLAVYEQYF. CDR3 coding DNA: TGTGCCAGCAGCTCCGGACTAGCGGTCTACGAGCAGTACTTC.

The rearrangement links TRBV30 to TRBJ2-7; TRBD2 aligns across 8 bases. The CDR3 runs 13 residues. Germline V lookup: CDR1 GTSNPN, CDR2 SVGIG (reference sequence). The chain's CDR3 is CARGVAGSYEQYF. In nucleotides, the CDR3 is TGTGCGAGGGGGGTAGCGGGAAGCTACGAGCAGTACTTC.

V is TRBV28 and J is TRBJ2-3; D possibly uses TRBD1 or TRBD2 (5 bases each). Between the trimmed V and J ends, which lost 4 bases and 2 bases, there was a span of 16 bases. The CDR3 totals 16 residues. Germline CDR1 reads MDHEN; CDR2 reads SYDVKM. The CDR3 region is CASSSPEGRPTDTQYF. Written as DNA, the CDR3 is TGTGCCAGCAGTTCCCCTGAGGGGCGGCCCACAGATACGCAGTATTTT.

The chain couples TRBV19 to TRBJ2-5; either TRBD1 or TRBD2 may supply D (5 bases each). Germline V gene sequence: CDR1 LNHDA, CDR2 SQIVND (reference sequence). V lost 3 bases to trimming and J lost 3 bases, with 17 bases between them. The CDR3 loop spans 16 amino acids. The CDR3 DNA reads TGTGCCAGTAGTATCCCCATCTCCGGGACCGAAGAGACCCAGTACTTC. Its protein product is CASSIPISGTEETQYF. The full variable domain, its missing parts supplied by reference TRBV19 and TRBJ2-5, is DGGITQSPKYLFRKEGQNVTLSCEQNLNHDAMYWYRQDPGQGLRLIYYSQIVNDFQKGDIAEGYSVSREKKESFPLTVTSAQKNPTAFYLCASSIPISGTEETQYFGPGTRLLVL.

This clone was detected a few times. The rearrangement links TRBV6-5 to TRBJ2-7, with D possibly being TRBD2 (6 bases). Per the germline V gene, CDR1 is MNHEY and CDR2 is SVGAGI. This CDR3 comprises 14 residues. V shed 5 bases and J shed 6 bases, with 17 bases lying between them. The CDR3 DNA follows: TGTGCCAGCAGTCGGGGGTCAATTCCGGGCGAGCAGTACTTC. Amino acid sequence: CASSRGSIPGEQYF.

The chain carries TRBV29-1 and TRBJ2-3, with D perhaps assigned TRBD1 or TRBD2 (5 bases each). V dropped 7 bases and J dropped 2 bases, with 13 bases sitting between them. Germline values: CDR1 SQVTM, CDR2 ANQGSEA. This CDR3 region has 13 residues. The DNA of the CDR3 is TGCAGCGACCGGGACCATACCACAGATACGCAGTATTTT. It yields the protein CSDRDHTTDTQYF.

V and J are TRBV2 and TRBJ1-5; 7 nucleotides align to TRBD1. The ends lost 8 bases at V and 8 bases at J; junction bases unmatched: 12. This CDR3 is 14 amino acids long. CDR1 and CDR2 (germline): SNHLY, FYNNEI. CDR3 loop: CASSTQGRAEPQHF. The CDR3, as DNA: TGTGCCAGCTCGACACAGGGGCGGGCCGAGCCCCAGCATTTT.

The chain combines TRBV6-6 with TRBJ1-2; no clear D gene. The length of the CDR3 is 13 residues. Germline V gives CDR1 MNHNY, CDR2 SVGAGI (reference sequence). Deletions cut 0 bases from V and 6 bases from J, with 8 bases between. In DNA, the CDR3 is TGTGCCAGCAGTTACTCGGAGGTAGATGGCTACACCTTC. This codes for CASSYSEVDGYTF.

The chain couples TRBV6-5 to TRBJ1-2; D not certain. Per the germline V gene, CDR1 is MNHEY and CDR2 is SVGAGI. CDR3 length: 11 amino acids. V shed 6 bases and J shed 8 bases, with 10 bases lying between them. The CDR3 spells CASSRGDGYTF. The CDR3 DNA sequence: TGTGCCAGCAGCCGGGGTGACGGCTACACCTTC.

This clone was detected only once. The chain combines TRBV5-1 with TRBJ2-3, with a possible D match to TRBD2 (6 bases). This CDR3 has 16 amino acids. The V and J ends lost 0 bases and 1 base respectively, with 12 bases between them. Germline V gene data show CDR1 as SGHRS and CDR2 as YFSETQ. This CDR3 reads CASSLEVGGGTDTQYF. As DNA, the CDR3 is TGCGCCAGCAGCTTGGAAGTGGGAGGTGGCACAGATACGCAGTATTTT.

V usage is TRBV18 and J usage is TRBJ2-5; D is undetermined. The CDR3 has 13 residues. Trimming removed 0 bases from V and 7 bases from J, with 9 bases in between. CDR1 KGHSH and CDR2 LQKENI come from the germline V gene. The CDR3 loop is CASSPPDTSTQYF. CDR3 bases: TGTGCCAGCTCACCACCAGACACGTCGACCCAGTACTTC.

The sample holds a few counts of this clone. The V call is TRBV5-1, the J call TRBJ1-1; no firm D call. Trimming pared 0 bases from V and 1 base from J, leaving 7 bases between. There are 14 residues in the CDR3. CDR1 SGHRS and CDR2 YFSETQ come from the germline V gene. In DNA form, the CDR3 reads TGCGCCAGCAGCTTGGGCCCTCGGAACACTGAAGCTTTCTTT. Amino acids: CASSLGPRNTEAFF.

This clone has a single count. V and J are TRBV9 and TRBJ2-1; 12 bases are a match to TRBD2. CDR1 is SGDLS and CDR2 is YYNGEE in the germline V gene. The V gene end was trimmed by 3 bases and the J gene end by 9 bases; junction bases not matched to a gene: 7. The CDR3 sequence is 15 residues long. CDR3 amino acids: CASSALAGGPREQFF. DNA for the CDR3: TGTGCCAGCAGCGCTCTAGCGGGAGGGCCGCGTGAGCAGTTCTTC.

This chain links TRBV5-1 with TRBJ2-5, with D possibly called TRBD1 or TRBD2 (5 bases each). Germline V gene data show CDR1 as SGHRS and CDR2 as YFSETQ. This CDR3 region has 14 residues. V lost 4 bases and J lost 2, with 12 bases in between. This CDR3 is CASSEGSAQETQYF. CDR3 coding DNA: TGCGCCAGCAGCGAGGGGTCAGCACAAGAGACCCAGTACTTC.

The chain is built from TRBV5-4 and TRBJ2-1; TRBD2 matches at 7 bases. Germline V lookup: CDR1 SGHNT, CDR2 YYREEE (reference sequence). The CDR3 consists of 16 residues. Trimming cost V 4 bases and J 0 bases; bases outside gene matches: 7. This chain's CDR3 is CASSPQAGNSYNEQFF. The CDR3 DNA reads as TGTGCCAGCAGCCCCCAAGCGGGAAACTCCTACAATGAGCAGTTCTTC.

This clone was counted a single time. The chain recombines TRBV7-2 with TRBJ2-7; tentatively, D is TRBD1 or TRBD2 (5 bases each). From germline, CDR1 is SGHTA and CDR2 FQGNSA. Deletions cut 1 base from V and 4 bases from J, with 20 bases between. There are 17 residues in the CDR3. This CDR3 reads CASSLDRMGESIYEQYF. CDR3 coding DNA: TGTGCCAGCAGCTTAGATAGGATGGGGGAGAGTATATACGAGCAGTACTTC.

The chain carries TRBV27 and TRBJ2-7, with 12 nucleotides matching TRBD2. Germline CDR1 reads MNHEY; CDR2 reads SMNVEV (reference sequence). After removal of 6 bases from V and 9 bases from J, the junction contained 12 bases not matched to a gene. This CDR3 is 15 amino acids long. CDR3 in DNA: TGTGCCAGCAGGACTAGCGGGAGCTTGGTGCCCTGGCAGTACTTC. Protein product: CASRTSGSLVPWQYF.

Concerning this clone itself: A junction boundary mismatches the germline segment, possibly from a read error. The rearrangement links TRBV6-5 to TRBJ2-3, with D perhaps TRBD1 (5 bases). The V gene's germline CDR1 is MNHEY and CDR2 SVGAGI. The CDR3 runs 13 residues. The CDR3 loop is CASSPPASEVRVF. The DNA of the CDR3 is TGTGCCAGCAGCCCTCCCGCCTCCGAGGTCAGGGTTTTT.

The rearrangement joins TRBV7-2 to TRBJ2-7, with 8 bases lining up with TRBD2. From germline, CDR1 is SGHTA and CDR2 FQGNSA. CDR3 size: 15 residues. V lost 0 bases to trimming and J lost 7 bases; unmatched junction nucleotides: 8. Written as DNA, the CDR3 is TGTGCCAGCAGCTTAGCACCGGGAGGGCCTCAGGAGCAGTACTTC. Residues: CASSLAPGGPQEQYF.